Below, one TCR beta chain is given with its context. The antigen remains unidentified. The CDR3 runs to 11 residues. V lost 3 bases and J 4 bases, leaving 2 bases between the germline ends. Germline loops: CDR1 MDHEN, CDR2 SYDVKM. The data derive from a study of cytomegalovirus exposure and HLA in healthy donors. Findings and caveats of the study: Later, an analysis found that common viral pathogens appeared to be linked with several of the most significant clusters.

The study sampled nominally healthy donors, though unrecorded immune exposures were likely. The PCR employed 60 Vbeta primers together with 13 Jbeta primers. The data were produced by immunoSEQ multiplex PCR, yet TCRdb's version contains in-frame clones alone and is incomplete. The repertoire consists of 150,000 to 200,000 clones, with 60% to 85% occurring once and the leading ten covering around 3.2%. The chain is built from TRBV28 and TRBJ2-3, with unresolved D. This clonotype originated in a female donor in good health and CMV-seronegative. The sequenced sample consisted of PBMCs. The CDR3 region is CASSFADTQYF. CDR3 sequence (DNA): TGTGCCAGCAGTTTCGCAGATACGCAGTATTTT.